The 11 T cell receptor beta chains below all came from one sample that was sequenced in a study of blood T cells in healthy people across ages. Then a second PCR, running roughly 7 to 11 cycles, was carried out with a sample-barcoded 5' primer and a J-beta primer mix. Via MiXCR, TCRdb re-called the 5' RACE reads, giving one row per CDR3 protein. The sample carries about 1.5 million distinct CDR3 sequences, about 42% recorded once. The sequenced material came from blood. These receptors were collected from a young woman in good health.

The chain is built from TRBV10-3 and TRBJ1-5, with D tentatively TRBD1 (5 bases). The CDR3 is 14 amino acids. The V and J ends lost 6 bases and 2 bases respectively, with 11 bases between them. The germline V gene encodes CDR1 ENHRY and CDR2 SYGVKD. The CDR3 here is CAISREERNQPQHF. The CDR3 region has the DNA TGTGCCATCAGCAGGGAAGAACGCAATCAGCCCCAGCATTTT.

This clonotype was detected a few times. The CDR3 sequence is CASSVAGRGETQYF. The CDR3 DNA is TGTGCCAGCAGCGTAGCAGGGAGGGGGGAGACCCAGTACTTC. V gene TRBV9 combines with J gene TRBJ2-5; D perhaps matches TRBD2 (7 bases). This CDR3 contains 14 residues. Germline V gives CDR1 SGDLS, CDR2 YYNGEE. V was shortened by 0 bases and J by 5 bases, with 11 bases between the two germline ends.

The chain has TRBV6-1 and TRBJ1-4; 10 positions match TRBD1. This CDR3 region has 15 residues. Looked up from germline, CDR1 is MNHNS and CDR2 is SASEGT. The ends lost 3 bases at V and 8 bases at J; junction bases unmatched: 6. CDR3 sequence: CASSDGDRGTEKLFF. The CDR3 DNA follows: TGTGCCAGCAGTGACGGGGACAGGGGAACCGAAAAACTGTTTTTT.

This clonotype was seen many times. This chain uses TRBV7-9 with TRBJ1-2; D uncertain. In germline, CDR1 is SEHNR, CDR2 FQNEAQ (reference sequence). This CDR3 is 13 amino acids long. Trimming stripped 6 bases from V and 1 base from J, with 9 bases between. CDR3 residues: CASSPTVNYGYTF. CDR3 bases: TGTGCCAGCAGTCCCACAGTTAACTATGGCTACACCTTC.

This clonotype appeared a few times. J is TRBJ1-2 and V is TRBV28, with TRBD1 matching 10 bases. Trimming took 6 bases from V and 6 from J; bases not matched to a gene: 10. CDR1 is MDHEN and CDR2 is SYDVKM in the germline V gene. The CDR3 sequence is 15 residues long. The CDR3 sequence: CASSSSGTGAHGYTF. CDR3 coding DNA: TGTGCCAGCAGCTCTTCCGGGACAGGGGCCCATGGCTACACCTTC.

The V call is TRBV4-3, the J call TRBJ2-7; no clear D gene. V was pared by 0 bases and J by 2 bases, with 8 bases between. The CDR3 totals 14 residues. The germline CDR1 and CDR2 sequences are LGHNA and YSLEER. The CDR3 reads CASSQDGATYEQYF. The CDR3 nucleotides are TGCGCCAGCAGCCAAGATGGCGCCACCTACGAGCAGTACTTC.

The chain has TRBV7-9 and TRBJ2-5, with 12 bases lining up with TRBD2. Losses at the gene ends were 5 bases for V and 2 bases for J; bases not matched to a gene: 6. Germline V gives CDR1 SEHNR, CDR2 FQNEAQ (reference sequence). There are 16 residues in the CDR3. The CDR3 loop is CASSRPGLAGQETQYF. In DNA form, the CDR3 reads TGTGCCAGCAGCCGCCCCGGACTAGCGGGGCAAGAGACCCAGTACTTC.

The V and J genes are TRBV7-2 and TRBJ1-5; D is ambiguous. This CDR3 is built from 17 residues. CDR1 and CDR2 (germline): SGHTA, FQGNSA. The V end was cut by 1 base, the J end by 2 bases, with 15 bases between. CDR3 in amino acids: CASSLGVRGWRNQPQHF. The DNA for the CDR3 is TGTGCCAGCAGCTTAGGAGTTCGAGGATGGCGCAATCAGCCCCAGCATTTT.

This clonotype was detected only a few times. V gene TRBV7-9 combines with J gene TRBJ1-1; 10 nucleotides line up with TRBD1. Per the germline V gene, CDR1 is SEHNR and CDR2 is FQNEAQ (reference sequence). The CDR3 loop spans 15 amino acids. The ends lost 3 bases at V and 3 bases at J; junction bases unmatched: 4. The CDR3 region is CASSFLGTGDTEAFF. The CDR3 DNA reads TGTGCCAGCAGCTTCCTAGGGACAGGGGACACTGAAGCTTTCTTT. Filled out from reference TRBV7-9 and TRBJ1-1, the complete variable domain reads DTGVSQNPRHKITKRGQNVTFRCDPISEHNRLYWYRQTLGQGPEFLTYFQNEAQLEKSRLLSDRFSAERPKGSFSTLEIQRTEQGDSAMYLCASSFLGTGDTEAFFGQGTRLTVV.

The chain is built from TRBV20-1 and TRBJ2-1, with 16 bases matching TRBD2. The CDR3 sequence is 17 residues long. Trimming took 4 bases from V and 0 from J; bases not matched to a gene: 3. From germline, CDR1 is DFQATT and CDR2 SNEGSKA (reference sequence). The CDR3 DNA sequence: TGCAGTGCTATTGGGACTAGCGGGAGGGGCTCCTACAATGAGCAGTTCTTC. It is translated as CSAIGTSGRGSYNEQFF.

This clonotype was seen a handful of times. The CDR3 DNA reads as TGTGCCAGCAGTTACTATGGAGGACAGCCGAACACTGAAGCTTTCTTT. The encoded protein is CASSYYGGQPNTEAFF. V gene TRBV6-2 or TRBV6-3 combines with J gene TRBJ1-1, with a possible D match to TRBD1 (6 bases). There are 16 residues in the CDR3. Deletions cut 1 base from V and 1 base from J, with 13 bases between. Germline values: CDR1 MNHEY, CDR2 SVGEGT.